These T cell receptor beta chains were read from a single sample in a study of cytomegalovirus exposure and HLA in healthy donors. Clones were read by immunoSEQ multiplex PCR, and TCRdb kept only the in-frame ones, dropping some. The data contain around 64,000 clones, over 75% of them singletons. What was sequenced was PBMCs. The receptors stem from a female donor in good health and CMV-seronegative. Each CDR3 is given with its conserved first and last residue. Expanded clones are given a class, and other clones once, few, many or no size at all.

CDR3aa	len	v_gene	abundance	j_gene
CASSTAQGQDTKKLFF	16	TRBV7-9	once	TRBJ1-4
CASSPPGQGTFYEQYF	16	TRBV18	.	TRBJ2-7
CASSLEREGYEQYF	14	TRBV5-1	.	TRBJ2-7
CASKGARSANTGELFF	16	TRBV19	.	TRBJ2-2
CASSPNMNDRGFNEQFF	17	TRBV18	.	TRBJ2-1
CASQGQFF	8	TRBV2	.	TRBJ2-1
CASGFGPGYGYTF	13	TRBV12-5	.	TRBJ1-2
CASSLGAGERNEQFF	15	TRBV5-1	few	TRBJ2-1
CASRIGQGDQPQHF	14	TRBV27	once	TRBJ1-5
CASSGNPASGGSHPPETQYF	20	TRBV9	.	TRBJ2-5
CASSDRGQTQYF	12	TRBV2	.	TRBJ2-5
CASSQEAWAGGRETQYF	17	TRBV4-1	.	TRBJ2-5
CAWSQGVGQPQHF	13	TRBV30	.	TRBJ1-5
CASSSPGGSKNTEAFF	16	TRBV11-2	.	TRBJ1-1
CASSYSTSGWSYEQYF	16	TRBV6-5	.	TRBJ2-7
CASSGLGTGNEQFF	14	TRBV9	.	TRBJ2-1
CSVGDRVGEQYF	12	TRBV29-1	few	TRBJ2-7
CASSLQGTGELFF	13	TRBV6-5	.	TRBJ2-2
CAISALAGGPLSYEQYF	17	TRBV10-3	.	TRBJ2-7
CASSKRRGPGPDGYTF	16	TRBV21-1	once	TRBJ1-2
CASSLVSGLNTEAFF	15	TRBV7-6	.	TRBJ1-1
CASSRPGGSADTQYF	15	TRBV6-1	.	TRBJ2-3
CASSTIAGSYYEQYF	15	TRBV28	.	TRBJ2-7
CASSTPRGYTF	11	TRBV28	.	TRBJ1-2
CASSLTRDTFYEQYF	15	TRBV11-2	.	.
CASKPQGDTSYEQYF	15	TRBV28	.	TRBJ2-7
CASSKGMGLGSPDTQYF	17	TRBV2	.	TRBJ2-3
CASSLVAGLDTQYF	14	TRBV7-9	.	TRBJ2-3
CASSLVRRQGIHEQYF	16	TRBV11-2	.	TRBJ2-7
CATRDRGRDEKLFF	14	TRBV15	.	TRBJ1-4
CASSEARQSSLGRNTGELFF	20	TRBV6-1	few	TRBJ2-2
CAIRLGQGGSVEQYF	15	TRBV10-3	.	TRBJ2-7
CASSQEGQASYEQYF	15	TRBV4-1	once	TRBJ2-7
CASSIQSGPGEEKLFF	16	TRBV19	.	TRBJ1-4
CASSSPGQEFPYGYTF	16	TRBV27	.	TRBJ1-2
CASSPEGATGAGGYTF	16	TRBV4-1	once	TRBJ1-2
CASSTRQGGNSQYF	14	TRBV19	once	TRBJ2-4
CASSFQGFAGNTIYF	15	TRBV7-8	.	TRBJ1-3
CASSGGTSYEQYF	13	TRBV11-3	.	TRBJ2-7
CASSYGGRGNYGYTF	15	TRBV6-5	.	TRBJ1-2
CASSYHSELANSDEQYF	17	TRBV6-7	.	TRBJ2-7
CASAGTKGPLGEQYF	15	TRBV6-5	.	TRBJ2-5
CASSQQRDYYEQYF	14	TRBV7-2	.	TRBJ2-7
CASRLTGVPTGELFF	15	TRBV7-3	.	TRBJ2-2
CASSPPGGGGNEQFF	15	TRBV5-4	.	TRBJ2-1
CAISEEPGGNEQFF	14	TRBV10-3	.	TRBJ2-1
CASRHPNTEAFF	12	TRBV7-9	.	TRBJ1-1
CASSLAGGGLSHEQFF	16	TRBV5-1	.	TRBJ2-1
CSVDRGTDTQYF	12	TRBV29-1	once	TRBJ2-3